These 25 T cell receptor beta chains originate from one sample sequenced in a study of tumor-infiltrating lymphocytes in glioblastoma multiforme. Three nested ARM-PCR rounds with V-beta and C-beta primers built TCRB libraries. MiXCR, run by TCRdb on the multiplex PCR reads, gives a single entry per CDR3 protein. Here the sample spans 15,000 to 25,000 distinct CDR3 sequences, about two thirds being singletons. The sample was peripheral blood. These receptors came from a male donor with glioblastoma.

The chain is built from TRBV11-1 and TRBJ2-7; weak D call: TRBD1 (6 bases). From germline, CDR1 is SGHAT and CDR2 FQDESV (reference sequence). The V end was cut by 5 bases, the J end by 3 bases, with 17 bases between. The CDR3 runs to 15 residues. CDR3 nucleotide sequence: TGTGCCAGCAGCCACTTCGGGACACATAACTACGAGCAGTACTTC. Protein sequence: CASSHFGTHNYEQYF.

This clonotype has a handful of counts. CDR3 DNA: TGCAGTGCTAACCAGGGATTAGGTGAAAAACTGTTTTTT. Protein sequence: CSANQGLGEKLFF. The rearrangement links TRBV20-1 to TRBJ1-4, with a possible D match to TRBD1 (5 bases). Germline V gene lookup returns CDR1 DFQATT and CDR2 SNEGSKA (reference sequence). Trimming pared 4 bases from V and 7 bases from J, leaving 13 bases between. The CDR3 is made up of 13 amino acids.

A word on this clonotype: This may be a read error: a much more frequent sequence differs by one nucleotide. The rearrangement joins TRBV19 to TRBJ1-5; TRBD1 aligns across 8 bases. This CDR3 contains 15 residues. Germline V gene lookup returns CDR1 LNHDA and CDR2 SQIVND (reference sequence). CDR3 sequence (DNA): TGTGCCAGCGAAGACCCGGACAGGGTAAGTCAGCCCCAGCACTTT. Its protein product is CASEDPDRVSQPQHF.

The chain employs TRBV20-1 and TRBJ2-3; 9 bases line up with TRBD2. CDR1 and CDR2 from the germline V gene are DFQATT and SNEGSKA (reference sequence). This CDR3 spans 13 amino acids. The J segment lost 6 bases and the V segment lost 6 bases, leaving 7 bases of the junction unmatched. The CDR3: CSAGSGGSDTQYF. The CDR3 bases are TGCAGTGCGGGTAGCGGGGGATCGGATACGCAGTATTTT.

The V gene is TRBV21-1, the J gene TRBJ2-1; the table names TRBD2, a call not compared with the DNA. TRBV21-1 is flagged as a pseudogene. The CDR3 covers 19 residues. As DNA, the CDR3 is TGTGCCAGCAGCAATCGTTGCACTAGCGGACCAAATATCTACAATGAGCAGTTCTTC. Protein product: CASSNRCTSGPNIYNEQFF.

The V call is TRBV11-2, the J call TRBJ2-3, with D maybe TRBD2 (6 bases). V was clipped by 10 bases and J by 2 bases, with 13 bases between them. Germline V gene sequence: CDR1 SGHAT, CDR2 FQNNGV. The CDR3 extends over 13 amino acids. CDR3 DNA: TGTGCCACCGGTGCGGGGACCACAGATACGCAGTATTTT. Translating gives CATGAGTTDTQYF.

With respect to this clonotype: An end of the junction does not agree with germline; a read error may underlie this. The J gene is TRBJ2-3, the V gene TRBV29-1, with a possible D match to TRBD2 (5 bases). This CDR3 contains 12 residues. CDR1 and CDR2 (germline): SQVTM, ANQGSEA. CDR3 residues: CSVRVQQITRYF. The CDR3, as DNA: TGCAGCGTGCGGGTGCAGCAAATAACGCGGTATTTT.

CDR3 protein: CASAKIGGAPYGYTF. The CDR3 nucleotides are TGTGCCAGCGCCAAGATCGGGGGCGCCCCTTATGGCTACACCTTC. The chain has TRBV11-2 and TRBJ1-2; possibly TRBD1 for D (6 bases). The V end was cut by 8 bases, the J end by 5 bases, with 21 bases between. CDR3 length: 15 amino acids. Germline V gene sequence: CDR1 SGHAT, CDR2 FQNNGV.

At least ten counts were recorded for this clonotype. The chain recombines TRBV20-1 with TRBJ2-7; possible D gene TRBD1, 6 bases. CDR3 length: 13 amino acids. V was pared by 4 bases and J by 2 bases, with 12 bases between. Per the germline V gene, CDR1 is DFQATT and CDR2 is SNEGSKA (reference sequence). CDR3 sequence (DNA): TGCAGTGCTAAAGCGGACAGAACCTACGAGCAGTACTTC. It specifies CSAKADRTYEQYF.

Points on this clonotype: A read error may produce the germline difference seen at one junction end. The V and J genes are TRBV6-5 and TRBJ1-3, with D unclear. The CDR3 covers 15 residues. Germline CDR1 reads MNHEY; CDR2 reads SVGAGI. CDR3 sequence (DNA): TGTGCCAGTAGTTACTGGCTGGGCTCTGGAAACACCATATATTTT. Encoded protein: CASSYWLGSGNTIYF.

As concerns this clonotype: One junction end does not reproduce the germline sequence, and a read error may be involved. The rearrangement joins TRBV20-1 to TRBJ2-7; perhaps TRBD2 as D (7 bases). The CDR3 extends over 14 amino acids. Germline CDR1 is DFQATT and CDR2 is SNEGSKA (reference sequence). The CDR3 coding sequence is TGCAGTGCTAGAAACCTAGCGGATAAGTGGGGGCAGTACTTT. It codes for CSARNLADKWGQYF.

V gene TRBV20-1 combines with J gene TRBJ2-7; TRBD2 aligns across 13 bases. With V trimmed by 3 bases and J by 6 bases, 8 bases remained unmatched. The CDR3 spans 15 residues. Germline V gives CDR1 DFQATT, CDR2 SNEGSKA (reference sequence). This CDR3 reads CSASGPGTSGTEQYF. DNA for the CDR3: TGCAGTGCTAGCGGGCCCGGGACTAGCGGGACCGAGCAGTACTTC.

This clonotype came up many times. The V and J genes are TRBV11-2 and TRBJ2-7, with D possibly being TRBD1 (6 bases). The CDR3 extends over 12 amino acids. Trimming left V 4 bases short and J 8 bases short, with 12 bases between. The germline V gene encodes CDR1 SGHAT and CDR2 FQNNGV. CDR3 in DNA: TGTGCCAGCAGCTCTACAGGGTTCAAGCAGTACTTC. It encodes CASSSTGFKQYF.

The DNA for the CDR3 is TGTGCCAGCAGCCATGGTTCTGAGGGAGGGGATGAGCAGTTCTTC. It codes for CASSHGSEGGDEQFF. The chain employs TRBV4-2 and TRBJ2-1, with 7 bases lining up with TRBD2. V gave up 3 bases and J gave up 8 bases; unmatched junction bases: 10. The CDR3 sequence is 15 residues long. Per germline, CDR1 LGHNA and CDR2 YNFKEQ.

The gene calls are TRBV6-6 and TRBJ2-7, with D uncertain. TRBJ2-5 matches the DNA end more closely, so the J call is doubtful. The CDR3 covers 14 residues. CDR1 MNHNY and CDR2 SVGAGI come from the germline V gene (reference sequence). The CDR3 sequence is CASSFPGPQETQYF. The CDR3 DNA follows: TGTGCCAGCAGTTTCCCCGGTCCTCAAGAGACCCAGTACTTC.

Comments on this clonotype: At one end the junction does not follow the germline gene, possibly because of a read error. The V and J genes are TRBV29-1 and TRBJ1-1, with 7 positions matching TRBD1. The CDR3 runs to 13 residues. Germline assignment: CDR1 SQVTM and CDR2 ANQGSEA. The CDR3 is CSITGTANIEAFF. CDR3 bases: TGCAGCATTACCGGGACAGCGAACATTGAAGCTTTTTTT.

At least ten counts were recorded for this clonotype. CDR3 bases: TGTGCCAGCAGCTTAGTACAGGGGGTAGCTTTCTTT. Translated: CASSLVQGVAFF. The V gene is TRBV11-2, the J gene TRBJ1-1, with 8 bases fitting TRBD1. V gave up 1 base and J gave up 10 bases; unmatched junction bases: 2. Per germline, CDR1 SGHAT and CDR2 FQNNGV. The CDR3 is 12 residues long.

The V call is TRBV6-5, the J call TRBJ1-6, with 10 bases lining up with TRBD1. With 7 bases clipped from V and 7 bases from J, the junction kept 13 bases outside the gene matches. Germline CDR1 MNHEY, CDR2 SVGAGI. This CDR3 contains 17 residues. CDR3 DNA sequence: TGTGCCAGCACTCAAGACCCGGGACAGGGGAGGAATTCACCCCTCCACTTT. It yields the protein CASTQDPGQGRNSPLHF.

This clonotype was detected only once. A much more abundant neighbour one base away suggests this may be a read error. This chain joins TRBV28 and TRBJ2-5, with 8 bases aligning to TRBD1. Germline trimming cut 5 bases from V and 5 bases from J; bases unmatched to any gene: 7. The CDR3 runs to 14 residues. The germline V gene encodes CDR1 MDHEN and CDR2 SYDVKM. The CDR3 protein is CASSPGGTHETQYF. DNA for the CDR3: TGTGCCAGCAGTCCAGGGGGCACACATGAGACCCAGTACTTC.

With regard to this clonotype: It is likely a read error, because the conserved phenylalanine at the end of the CDR3 is missing. The limits of the CDR3 on the DNA are not certain, so only TCRdb's listed CDR3 is given. CDR3: CASTLDQGYEHYL. J is TRBJ2-7 and V is TRBV11-1; the table's D call, TRBD1, has no DNA check behind it. The V gene's germline CDR1 is SGHAT and CDR2 FQDESV (reference sequence). Including both end residues, the CDR3 is 13 amino acids long.

Regarding this clonotype: Being one base from a much bigger clone, this may be a read error. The V call is TRBV28, the J call TRBJ2-1; a possible D gene is TRBD1 (5 bases). The CDR3 spans 14 residues. The V gene's germline CDR1 is MDHEN and CDR2 SYDVKM. CDR3 protein: CVSSSVLGDNEQFF. For the CDR3, the DNA is TGTGTCAGCAGTTCGGTATTAGGGGACAATGAGCAGTTCTTC.

In the case of this clonotype: The CDR3 ends on some other residue instead of the conserved phenylalanine or tryptophan, so this is likely a read error. V is TRBV4-2 and J is TRBJ1-2, with D uncertain. The CDR3 contains 13 residues. Germline CDR1 reads LGHNA; CDR2 reads YNFKEQ. CDR3 DNA: TGTGCCAGCAGCCAAGGCGTCGGCTATGTCTACACCTCC. Amino acid sequence: CASSQGVGYVYTS.

The J gene is TRBJ2-1, the V gene TRBV11-2; possibly TRBD2 for D (6 bases). V was shortened by 7 bases and J by 0 bases, with 16 bases between the two germline ends. The CDR3 has 16 amino acids. Per the germline V gene, CDR1 is SGHAT and CDR2 is FQNNGV. The CDR3 bases are TGTGCCAGCAAGTTAGCTGCCGGGGGCTCCTACAATGAGCAGTTCTTC. It translates to CASKLAAGGSYNEQFF.

With respect to this clonotype: The junction differs from germline at one of its ends, possibly a read error. The CDR3 loop is CANSLGTSGSYEQYF. DNA of the CDR3: TGCGCCAACAGCCTCGGGACTAGCGGGAGTTACGAGCAATACTTC. The chain recombines TRBV4-3 with TRBJ2-7, with 14 bases matching TRBD2. Germline CDR1 reads LGHNA; CDR2 reads YSLEER. The CDR3 loop spans 15 amino acids.

The rearrangement uses TRBV20-1 and TRBJ2-7; D possibly corresponds to TRBD2 (6 bases). CDR3 length: 14 amino acids. V lost 0 bases, J lost 3 bases, and 12 bases lay in between. The V gene's germline CDR1 is DFQATT and CDR2 SNEGSKA (reference sequence). CDR3 sequence (DNA): TGCAGTGCTAGAGATACTCGGGAGTACTACGAGCAGTACTTC. Translation: CSARDTREYYEQYF.